This T cell receptor beta chain stems from a study of shared clonotypes between healthy human individuals. Study-wide points: Four donors held approximately 5% of naive CD4 clonotypes in common. Investigators expected sequencing depth to affect clonotype sharing among donors. Shared clonotypes across all four donors exceeded non-shared ones in generation probability.

As originally analysed: For the immunoSEQ data, sequences were junction-only without quality scores, so filtering differed. Profiling relied on immunoSEQ multiplex PCR, and the TCRdb table lists in-frame clones only, not all of them. That table gives V, J and clone size, and the DNA gave D and trimming. In the table there are about 680,000 clones, 92% of which are singletons. On this clone itself: The antigen remains unidentified.

It was CD45RO-negative cells, positively selected for CCR7, that made up naive CD8 cells, with terminally differentiated effector memory CD45RA+ cells excluded. CDR1 is MDHEN and CDR2 is SYDVKM in the germline V gene. After removal of 4 bases from V and 4 bases from J, the junction contained 7 bases not matched to a gene. This CDR3 comprises 17 residues. The receptor was derived from a man aged 25 to 45 in good health. Sequencing was carried out using naive CD8+ T cells sorted from blood. The chain uses TRBV28 and TRBJ2-1, with 13 bases matching TRBD2. Here the CDR3 reads CASSSGLAGVAYNEQFF. The CDR3 DNA follows: TGTGCCAGCAGTTCCGGACTAGCGGGAGTGGCATACAATGAGCAGTTCTTC. Full variable domain (rest looked up from reference TRBV28 and TRBJ2-1): DVKVTQSSRYLVKRTGEKVFLECVQDMDHENMFWYRQDPGLGLRLIYFSYDVKMKEKGDIPEGYSVSREKKERFSLILESASTNQTSMYLCASSSGLAGVAYNEQFFGPGTRLTVL.